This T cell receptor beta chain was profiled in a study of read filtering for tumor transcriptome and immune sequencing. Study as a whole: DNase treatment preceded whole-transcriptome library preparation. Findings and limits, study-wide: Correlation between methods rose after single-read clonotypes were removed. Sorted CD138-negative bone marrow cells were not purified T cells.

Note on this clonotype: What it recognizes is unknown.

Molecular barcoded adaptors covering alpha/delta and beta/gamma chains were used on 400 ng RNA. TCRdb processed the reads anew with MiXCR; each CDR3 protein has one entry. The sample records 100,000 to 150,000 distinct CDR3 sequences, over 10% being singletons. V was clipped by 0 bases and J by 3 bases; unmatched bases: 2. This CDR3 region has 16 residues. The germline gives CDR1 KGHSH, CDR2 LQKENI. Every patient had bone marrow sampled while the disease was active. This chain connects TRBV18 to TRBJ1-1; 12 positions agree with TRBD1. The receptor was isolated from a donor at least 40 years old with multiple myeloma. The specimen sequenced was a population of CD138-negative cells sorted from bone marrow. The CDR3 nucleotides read TGTGCCAGCTCACCACCGGGACAGGGGGCACACACTGAAGCTTTCTTT. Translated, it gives CASSPPGQGAHTEAFF. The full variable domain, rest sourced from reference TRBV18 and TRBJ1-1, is NAGVMQNPRHLVRRRGQEARLRCSPMKGHSHVYWYRQLPEEGLKFMVYLQKENIIDESGMPKERFSAEFPKEGPSILRIQQVVRGDSAAYFCASSPPGQGAHTEAFFGQGTRLTVV.